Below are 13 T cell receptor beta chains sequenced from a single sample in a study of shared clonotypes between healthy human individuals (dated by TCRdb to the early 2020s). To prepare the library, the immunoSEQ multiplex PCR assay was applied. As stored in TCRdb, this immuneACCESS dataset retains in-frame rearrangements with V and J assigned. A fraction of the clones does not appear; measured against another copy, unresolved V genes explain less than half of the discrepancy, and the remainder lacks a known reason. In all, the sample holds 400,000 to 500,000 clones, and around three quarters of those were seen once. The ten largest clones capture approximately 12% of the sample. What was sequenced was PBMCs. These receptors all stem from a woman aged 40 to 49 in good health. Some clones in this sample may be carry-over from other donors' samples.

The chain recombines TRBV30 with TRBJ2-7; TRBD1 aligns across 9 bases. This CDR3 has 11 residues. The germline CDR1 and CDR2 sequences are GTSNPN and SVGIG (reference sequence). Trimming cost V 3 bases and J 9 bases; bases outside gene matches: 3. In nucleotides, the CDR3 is TGTGCCTGGAGGACAGGGGGTGGGCAGTACTTC. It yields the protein CAWRTGGGQYF.

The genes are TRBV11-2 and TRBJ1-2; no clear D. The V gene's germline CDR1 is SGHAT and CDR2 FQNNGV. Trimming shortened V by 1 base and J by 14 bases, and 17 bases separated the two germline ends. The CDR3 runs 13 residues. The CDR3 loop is CASSLASRSSGTF. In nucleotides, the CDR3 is TGTGCCAGCAGCTTAGCCAGCCGGTCGTCGGGAACCTTC.

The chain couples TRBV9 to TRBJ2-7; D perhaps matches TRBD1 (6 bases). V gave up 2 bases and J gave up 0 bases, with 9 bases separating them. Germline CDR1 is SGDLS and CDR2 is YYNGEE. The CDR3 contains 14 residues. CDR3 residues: CASSVGQYSYEQYF. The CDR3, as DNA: TGTGCCAGCAGCGTCGGACAGTACTCCTACGAGCAGTACTTC.

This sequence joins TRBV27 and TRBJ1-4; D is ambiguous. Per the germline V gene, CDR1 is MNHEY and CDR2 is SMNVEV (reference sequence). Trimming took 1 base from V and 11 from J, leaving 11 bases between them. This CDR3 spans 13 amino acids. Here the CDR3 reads CASSLYGPEKLFF. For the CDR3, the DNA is TGTGCCAGCAGTTTATATGGGCCGGAGAAACTGTTTTTT.

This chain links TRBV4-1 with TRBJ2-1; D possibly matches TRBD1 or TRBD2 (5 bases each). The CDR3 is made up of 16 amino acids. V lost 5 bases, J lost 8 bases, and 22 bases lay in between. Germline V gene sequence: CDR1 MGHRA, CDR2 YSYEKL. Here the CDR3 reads CASSSRRDPNLDEQFF. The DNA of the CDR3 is TGCGCCAGCAGCTCGCGACGGGACCCCAACTTGGATGAGCAGTTCTTC.

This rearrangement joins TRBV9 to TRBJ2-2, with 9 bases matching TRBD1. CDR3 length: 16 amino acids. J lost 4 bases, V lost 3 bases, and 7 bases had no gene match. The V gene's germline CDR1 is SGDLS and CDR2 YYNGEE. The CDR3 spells CASSGSGTGPTGELFF. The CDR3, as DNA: TGTGCCAGCAGCGGATCCGGGACAGGGCCCACCGGGGAGCTGTTTTTT.

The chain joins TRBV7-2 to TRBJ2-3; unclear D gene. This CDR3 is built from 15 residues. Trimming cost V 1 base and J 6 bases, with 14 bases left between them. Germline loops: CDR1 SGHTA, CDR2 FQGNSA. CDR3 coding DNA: TGTGCCAGCAGCTTAGTGGGCGGCGGCCTGGATACGCAGTATTTT. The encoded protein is CASSLVGGGLDTQYF.

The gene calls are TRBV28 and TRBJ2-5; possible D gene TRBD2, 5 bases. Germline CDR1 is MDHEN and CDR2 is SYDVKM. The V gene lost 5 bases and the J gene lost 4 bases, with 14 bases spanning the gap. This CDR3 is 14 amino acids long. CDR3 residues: CASSPDSRGETQYF. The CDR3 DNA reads TGTGCCAGCAGTCCAGACTCCCGGGGAGAGACCCAGTACTTC. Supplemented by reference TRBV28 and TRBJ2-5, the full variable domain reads DVKVTQSSRYLVKRTGEKVFLECVQDMDHENMFWYRQDPGLGLRLIYFSYDVKMKEKGDIPEGYSVSREKKERFSLILESASTNQTSMYLCASSPDSRGETQYFGPGTRLLVL.

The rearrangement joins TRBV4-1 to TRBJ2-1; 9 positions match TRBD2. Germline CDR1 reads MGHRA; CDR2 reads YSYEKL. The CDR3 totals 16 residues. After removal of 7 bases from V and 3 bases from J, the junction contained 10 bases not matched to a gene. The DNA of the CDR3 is TGCGCCAGCACCCACCGGATAGCGGGAGACTACAATGAGCAGTTCTTC. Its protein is CASTHRIAGDYNEQFF.

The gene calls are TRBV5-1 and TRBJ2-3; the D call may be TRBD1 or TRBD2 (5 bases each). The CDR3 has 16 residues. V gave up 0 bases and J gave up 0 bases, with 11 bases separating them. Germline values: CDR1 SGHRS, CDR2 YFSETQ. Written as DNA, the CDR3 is TGCGCCAGCAGCTTGGAGGGACGGGTCAGCACAGATACGCAGTATTTT. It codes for CASSLEGRVSTDTQYF. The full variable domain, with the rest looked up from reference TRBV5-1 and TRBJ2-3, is KAGVTQTPRYLIKTRGQQVTLSCSPISGHRSVSWYQQTPGQGLQFLFEYFSETQRNKGNFPGRFSGRQFSNSRSEMNVSTLELGDSALYLCASSLEGRVSTDTQYFGPGTRLTVL.

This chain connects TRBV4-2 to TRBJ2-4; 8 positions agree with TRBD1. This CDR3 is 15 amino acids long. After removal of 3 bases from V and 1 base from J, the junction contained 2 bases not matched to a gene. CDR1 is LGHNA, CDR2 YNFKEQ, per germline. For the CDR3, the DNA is TGTGCCAGCAGCCAGGGACAGGCGGCCAAAAACATTCAGTACTTC. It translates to CASSQGQAAKNIQYF.

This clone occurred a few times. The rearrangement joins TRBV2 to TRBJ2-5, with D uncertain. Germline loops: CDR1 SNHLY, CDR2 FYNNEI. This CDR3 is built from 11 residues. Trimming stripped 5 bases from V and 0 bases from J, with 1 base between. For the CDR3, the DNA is TGTGCCAGCAGTTACCAAGAGACCCAGTACTTC. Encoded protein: CASSYQETQYF.

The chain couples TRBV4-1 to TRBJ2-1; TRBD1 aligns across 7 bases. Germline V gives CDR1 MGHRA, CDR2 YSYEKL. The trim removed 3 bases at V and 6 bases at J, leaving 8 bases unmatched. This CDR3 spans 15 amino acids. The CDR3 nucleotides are TGCGCCAGCAGCCATACGACAGGGAAGGGCAATGAGCAGTTCTTC. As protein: CASSHTTGKGNEQFF.